The 27 T cell receptor beta chains presented below share a single source sample, sequenced in a study of blood T cell repertoires in COVID-19 (dated by TCRdb to about 2020). Library prep was done by the immunoSEQ multiplex PCR assay. As stored in TCRdb, this immuneACCESS dataset retains in-frame rearrangements with V and J assigned. A fraction of the clones does not appear; measured against another copy, unresolved V genes explain less than half of the discrepancy, and the remainder lacks a known reason. This sample holds around 120,000 clones; around 88% were observed only once. 0.88% of the sample belongs to the ten largest clones. The source material was peripheral blood. The receptors were sampled from a woman in her fifties or sixties with active or convalescent COVID-19.

The chain links TRBV14 to TRBJ2-1, with 10 nucleotides matching TRBD2. V trimming: 6 bases; J trimming: 4 bases; junction bases outside the gene matches: 6. This CDR3 is 15 amino acids long. The germline CDR1 and CDR2 sequences are SGHDN and FVKESK. CDR3 nucleotides: TGTGCCAGCAGTCGAGCGGGGGGGCTTTACAATGAGCAGTTCTTC. Translation gives CASSRAGGLYNEQFF.

J is TRBJ2-6 and V is TRBV19; D may be TRBD1 (5 bases). This CDR3 contains 18 residues. Trimming shortened V by 5 bases and J by 4 bases, and 21 bases separated the two germline ends. Germline values: CDR1 LNHDA, CDR2 SQIVND (reference sequence). The CDR3 nucleotides are TGTGCCAGTAGTGTCGGGCAGGGAATGGTGGCGGGGGCCAACGTCCTGACTTTC. Translation: CASSVGQGMVAGANVLTF.

The chain combines TRBV11-1 with TRBJ2-5, with a weak D call TRBD1 (5 bases). The CDR3 sequence is 15 residues long. V was cut by 3 bases and J by 4 bases, with 15 bases left in between. Germline V gene data show CDR1 as SGHAT and CDR2 as FQDESV (reference sequence). The CDR3, as DNA: TGTGCCAGCAGCTTCGGCCAGGGAAGGGTAGAGACCCAGTACTTC. Its protein is CASSFGQGRVETQYF.

The V call is TRBV7-6, the J call TRBJ2-1; maybe TRBD2 (7 bases). CDR1 and CDR2 from the germline V gene are SGHVS and FNYEAQ. There are 16 residues in the CDR3. V lost 1 base, J lost 2 bases, and 12 bases lay in between. CDR3 residues: CASSLVGGGTYNEQFF. The CDR3 DNA reads TGTGCCAGCAGCTTAGTTGGGGGGGGCACCTACAATGAGCAGTTCTTC.

This clone was detected only once. The chain's CDR3 is CASSFHAEWGREKLFF. The CDR3 region has the DNA TGTGCCAGCAGTTTCCATGCAGAATGGGGGCGTGAAAAACTGTTTTTT. The chain recombines TRBV28 with TRBJ1-4, with D perhaps matching TRBD1 (6 bases). Germline CDR1 and CDR2: MDHEN and SYDVKM. V lost 3 bases to trimming and J lost 7 bases, with 18 bases between them. The CDR3 has 16 amino acids.

The chain uses TRBV28 and TRBJ1-5, with D maybe TRBD1 (5 bases). Trimming pared 10 bases from V and 7 bases from J, leaving 14 bases between. There are 12 residues in the CDR3. Germline V gives CDR1 MDHEN, CDR2 SYDVKM. CDR3 amino acids: CATRGSAQPQHF. CDR3 nucleotide sequence: TGTGCCACCCGGGGGTCTGCACAGCCCCAGCATTTT.

V usage is TRBV4-3 and J usage is TRBJ1-6, with 7 bases fitting TRBD1. The J segment lost 10 bases and the V segment lost 4 bases, leaving 13 bases of the junction unmatched. The length of the CDR3 is 16 residues. Germline loops: CDR1 LGHNA, CDR2 YSLEER. Here the CDR3 reads CASSPTPGTVSSPLHF. As DNA, the CDR3 is TGCGCCAGCAGCCCGACACCCGGGACAGTGTCCTCACCCCTCCACTTT.

The rearrangement joins TRBV24-1 to TRBJ1-1; the D gene is possibly TRBD1 (6 bases). Germline loops: CDR1 KGHDR, CDR2 SFDVKD. The CDR3 runs to 12 residues. V lost 11 bases to trimming and J lost 7 bases, with 16 bases between them. The CDR3 region is CAIYREKVEAFF. The DNA for the CDR3 is TGTGCCATCTACAGGGAAAAGGTTGAAGCTTTCTTT.

The rearrangement links TRBV6-2 or TRBV6-3 to TRBJ2-2; possible D gene TRBD2, 5 bases. In germline, CDR1 is MNHEY, CDR2 SVGEGT. The germline V and J ends were trimmed by 2 bases and 3 bases, with 13 bases remaining between them. The CDR3 loop spans 16 amino acids. CDR3 DNA sequence: TGTGCCAGCAGTTACGAGGGCCGGAGGTACACCGGGGAGCTGTTTTTT. This codes for CASSYEGRRYTGELFF.

This rearrangement joins TRBV29-1 to TRBJ1-2, with D possibly being TRBD1 (5 bases). CDR3 length: 12 residues. CDR1 SQVTM and CDR2 ANQGSEA come from the germline V gene. CDR3 protein: CSARDLNYGYTF. In DNA form, the CDR3 reads TGCAGTGCCAGGGATCTAAACTATGGCTACACCTTC.

This clone was picked up a small number of times. This sequence joins TRBV12-3 or TRBV12-4 and TRBJ1-1; 7 nucleotides align to TRBD1. CDR3 size: 13 residues. J lost 4 bases, V lost 2 bases, and 1 base had no gene match. CDR3 loop: CASSLQGGTEAFF. The DNA for the CDR3 is TGTGCCAGCAGTTTACAGGGGGGCACTGAAGCTTTCTTT.

The chain recombines TRBV4-1 with TRBJ2-3; D might be TRBD2 (5 bases). CDR1 MGHRA and CDR2 YSYEKL come from the germline V gene. The CDR3 contains 13 residues. V was trimmed by 8 bases and J by 4 bases, leaving 13 bases between them. For the CDR3, the DNA is TGCGCCAGCCGATTCGGGAACTCAGATACGCAGTATTTT. Protein product: CASRFGNSDTQYF.

The chain combines TRBV11-2 with TRBJ1-2, with 7 bases identical to TRBD1. J lost 2 bases, V lost 5 bases, and 2 bases had no gene match. The CDR3 totals 13 residues. Per germline, CDR1 SGHAT and CDR2 FQNNGV. CDR3 sequence (DNA): TGTGCCAGCAGCCTGGGACAGAACTATGGCTACACCTTC. Translated: CASSLGQNYGYTF.

The chain is built from TRBV29-1 and TRBJ1-4, with 9 bases matching TRBD1. The CDR3 is 13 amino acids. The germline gives CDR1 SQVTM, CDR2 ANQGSEA. Trimming at V came to 7 bases and at J to 7 bases, leaving 7 bases not matched to a gene. The CDR3 reads CSAVDRGTEKLFF. CDR3 in DNA: TGCAGCGCCGTTGACAGGGGGACTGAAAAACTGTTTTTT.

The rearrangement joins TRBV28 to TRBJ2-7; D call uncertain. Trimming left V 10 bases short and J 2 bases short, with 21 bases between. Germline loops: CDR1 MDHEN, CDR2 SYDVKM. This CDR3 contains 15 residues. The DNA for the CDR3 is TGTGCCACCAATACCCCCTCAAAACGAGCCTACGAGCAGTACTTC. Residues: CATNTPSKRAYEQYF.

The V gene is TRBV19, the J gene TRBJ2-7; 9 nucleotides align to TRBD1. The trim removed 0 bases at V and 2 bases at J, leaving 5 bases unmatched. Germline V gene sequence: CDR1 LNHDA, CDR2 SQIVND (reference sequence). The CDR3 runs 16 residues. CDR3 protein: CASSIDTGGMTYEQYF. CDR3 DNA sequence: TGTGCCAGTAGTATAGATACAGGGGGCATGACCTACGAGCAGTACTTC.

This chain uses TRBV6-2 or TRBV6-3 with TRBJ2-1, with 8 positions matching TRBD2. The germline V gene has CDR1 MNHEY and CDR2 SVGEGT. V gave up 3 bases and J gave up 7 bases; unmatched junction bases: 20. This CDR3 has 19 amino acids. CDR3 loop: CASSYPMSDGRLAWNEQFF. For the CDR3, the DNA is TGTGCCAGCAGTTATCCCATGTCCGACGGACGACTAGCGTGGAATGAGCAGTTCTTC.

The chain carries TRBV5-1 and TRBJ1-1; D not certain. Trimming left V 10 bases short and J 5 bases short, with 18 bases between. Germline V gene data show CDR1 as SGHRS and CDR2 as YFSETQ. The CDR3 covers 13 residues. In DNA, the CDR3 is TGCGCCTCTAACCCATTCCCGGAGACTGAAGCTTTCTTT. Its translation: CASNPFPETEAFF.

Only one count was recorded for this clone. The chain employs TRBV10-3 and TRBJ2-2; 8 bases fit TRBD2. J was trimmed by 6 bases and V by 8 bases; bases with no gene match: 2. The CDR3 runs to 12 residues. Germline values: CDR1 ENHRY, CDR2 SYGVKD. The CDR3 sequence: CAIGGRPGELFF. Here the CDR3 DNA reads TGTGCCATCGGCGGGAGGCCCGGGGAGCTGTTTTTT.

The CDR3 DNA is TGTGCCAGCAGTTGGACAGGGGACGAGCAGTACTTC. It specifies CASSWTGDEQYF. V and J are TRBV5-6 and TRBJ2-7; 9 nucleotides match TRBD1. Germline loops: CDR1 SGHDT, CDR2 YYEEEE. V dropped 5 bases and J dropped 5; count of bases not matched to a gene: 2. The CDR3 sequence is 12 residues long.

CDR3 loop: CASSPPMGQVDNSPLHF. CDR3 in DNA: TGTGCCAGCTCACCCCCCATGGGGCAGGTCGACAATTCACCCCTCCACTTT. The J gene is TRBJ1-6, the V gene TRBV18; possibly TRBD1 for D (5 bases). Trimming stripped 3 bases from V and 7 bases from J, with 19 bases between. The CDR3 has 17 residues. The germline V gene has CDR1 KGHSH and CDR2 LQKENI.

The V gene is TRBV10-3, the J gene TRBJ2-2; D perhaps matches TRBD2 (6 bases). Germline lookup yields CDR1 ENHRY and CDR2 SYGVKD. Trimming left V 6 bases short and J 7 bases short, with 12 bases between. The CDR3 totals 13 residues. DNA of the CDR3: TGTGCCATCAGCTCCGGGACTGACGGGGAGCTGTTTTTT. Protein product: CAISSGTDGELFF.

The rearrangement joins TRBV19 to TRBJ2-3; 12 bases map to TRBD1. In germline, CDR1 is LNHDA, CDR2 SQIVND (reference sequence). With V trimmed by 7 bases and J by 2 bases, 16 bases remained unmatched. The CDR3 is 19 amino acids. CDR3 amino acids: CASIPGQGAYSGATDTQYF. CDR3 in DNA: TGTGCCAGTATCCCGGGACAGGGGGCCTATAGCGGGGCCACAGATACGCAGTATTTT. The whole variable domain, filled in from reference TRBV19 and TRBJ2-3, reads DGGITQSPKYLFRKEGQNVTLSCEQNLNHDAMYWYRQDPGQGLRLIYYSQIVNDFQKGDIAEGYSVSREKKESFPLTVTSAQKNPTAFYLCASIPGQGAYSGATDTQYFGPGTRLTVL.

The genes are TRBV12-5 and TRBJ1-3; 7 bases fit TRBD1. CDR1 is LGHNT and CDR2 is FRNRAP in the germline V gene. This CDR3 contains 16 residues. Trimming cost V 1 base and J 0 bases; bases outside gene matches: 3. The CDR3 DNA reads as TGTGCTAGTGGTTTGGGGACAGGTAGCTCTGGAAACACCATATATTTT. Translated, it gives CASGLGTGSSGNTIYF. The whole variable domain, remainder taken from reference TRBV12-5 and TRBJ1-3, is DARVTQTPRHKVTEMGQEVTMRCQPILGHNTVFWYRQTMMQGLELLAYFRNRAPLDDSGMPKDRFSAEMPDATLATLKIQPSEPRDSAVYFCASGLGTGSSGNTIYFGEGSWLTVV.

This clone has only one observation. This chain uses TRBV29-1 with TRBJ1-1, with D uncertain. The V gene's germline CDR1 is SQVTM and CDR2 ANQGSEA. This CDR3 has 14 residues. V shed 4 bases and J shed 1 base, with 13 bases lying between them. The CDR3 nucleotides are TGCAGCGTTGTTCCAGGAGCGGGGAACACTGAAGCTTTCTTT. The encoded protein is CSVVPGAGNTEAFF.

The sample holds one count of this clone. The chain joins TRBV4-2 to TRBJ2-3; D might be TRBD1 (5 bases). This CDR3 comprises 15 residues. The V gene lost 2 bases and the J gene lost 2 bases, with 11 bases spanning the gap. Germline loops: CDR1 LGHNA, CDR2 YNFKEQ. The DNA of the CDR3 is TGTGCCAGCAGCCAAAGGGCAGGGAACACAGATACGCAGTATTTT. Translated, it gives CASSQRAGNTDTQYF.

The chain has TRBV5-6 and TRBJ2-2, with TRBD1 matching over 8 bases. The V and J ends lost 1 base and 7 bases, in that order; junction bases with no gene match: 6. CDR1 and CDR2 (germline): SGHDT, YYEEEE. This CDR3 has 15 amino acids. The CDR3, as DNA: TGTGCCAGCAGCTTGAGGGCAGGGGGCAACGGGGAGCTGTTTTTT. This sequence encodes CASSLRAGGNGELFF.